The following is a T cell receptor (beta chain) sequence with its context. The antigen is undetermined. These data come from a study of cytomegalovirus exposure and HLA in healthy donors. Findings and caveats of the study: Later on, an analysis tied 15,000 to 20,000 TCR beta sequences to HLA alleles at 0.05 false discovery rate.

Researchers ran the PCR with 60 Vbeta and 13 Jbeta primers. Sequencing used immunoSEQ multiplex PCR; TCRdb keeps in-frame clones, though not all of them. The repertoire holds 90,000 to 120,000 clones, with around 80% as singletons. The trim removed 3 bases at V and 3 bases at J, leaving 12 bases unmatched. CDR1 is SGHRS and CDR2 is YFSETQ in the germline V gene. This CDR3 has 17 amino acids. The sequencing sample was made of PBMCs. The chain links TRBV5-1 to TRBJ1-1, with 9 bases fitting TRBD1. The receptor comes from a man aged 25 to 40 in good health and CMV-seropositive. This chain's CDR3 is CASSSSNIQGAYTEAFF. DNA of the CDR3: TGCGCCAGCAGCTCCAGCAACATACAGGGGGCCTACACTGAAGCTTTCTTT.